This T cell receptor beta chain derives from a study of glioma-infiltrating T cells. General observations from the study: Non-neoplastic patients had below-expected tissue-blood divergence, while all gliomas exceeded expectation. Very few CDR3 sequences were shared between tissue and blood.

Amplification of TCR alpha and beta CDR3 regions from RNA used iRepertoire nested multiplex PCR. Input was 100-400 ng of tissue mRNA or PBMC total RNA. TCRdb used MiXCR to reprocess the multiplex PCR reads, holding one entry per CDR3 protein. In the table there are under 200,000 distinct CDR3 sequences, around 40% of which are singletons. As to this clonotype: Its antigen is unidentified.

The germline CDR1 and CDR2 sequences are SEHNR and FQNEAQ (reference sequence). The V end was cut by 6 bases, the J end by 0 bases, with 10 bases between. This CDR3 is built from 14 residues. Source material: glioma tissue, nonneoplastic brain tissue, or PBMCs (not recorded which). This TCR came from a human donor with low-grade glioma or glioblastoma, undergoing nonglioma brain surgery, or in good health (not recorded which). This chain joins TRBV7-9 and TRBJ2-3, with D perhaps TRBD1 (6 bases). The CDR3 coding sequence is TGTGCCAGCAGGCCACAGGGAAGCACAGATACGCAGTATTTT. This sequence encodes CASRPQGSTDTQYF.